Shown below are 23 T cell receptor beta chains from a single sample sequenced in a study of CXCR3-negative and CXCR3-positive naive CD8 T cells. These receptors' antigens are unknown. With UMI labels, 5' RACE was used to prepare the TRB cDNA libraries. TCRdb processed the 5' RACE reads again and assigns one entry to each CDR3 protein, with no DNA. Listed are 150,000 or so distinct CDR3 sequences; less than 0.55% falls within the top ten. General study points: Hydrophobicity was higher for TRB CDR3s found in CXCR3-positive naive cells than in CXCR3-negative naive cells.

Sequenced material: naive CXCR3+ CD8+ T cells from blood. Subset here: CD45RO-CCR7+CD27+CD95- naive CD8+ T cells expressing CXCR3 (TNR3+). The receptors shown here come from a human donor in good health. Some clones in this sample may be carry-over from other donors' samples.

The chain joins TRBV5-5 to TRBJ2-7; the TCRdb call, TRBD1, lacks DNA for checking. The CDR3 totals 15 residues. Germline V lookup: CDR1 SGHKS, CDR2 YYEKEE (reference sequence). CDR3 loop: CASSFTGGHGYEQYF.

The V gene is TRBV5-6, the J gene TRBJ2-7; TCRdb lists TRBD1, though no DNA is available to test this call. Germline CDR1 is SGHDT and CDR2 is YYEEEE. CDR3 length: 15 amino acids. CDR3 in amino acids: CASSARDRGSYEQYF. The full variable domain, completed using reference TRBV5-6 and TRBJ2-7, is DAGVTQSPTHLIKTRGQQVTLRCSPKSGHDTVSWYQQALGQGPQFIFQYYEEEERQRGNFPDRFSGHQFPNYSSELNVNALLLGDSALYLCASSARDRGSYEQYFGPGTRLTVT.

The V gene is TRBV5-1, the J gene TRBJ2-7; TCRdb names TRBD1, which stays unverified in the absence of DNA. CDR1 and CDR2 (germline): SGHRS, YFSETQ. This CDR3 has 15 residues. The CDR3 here is CASSWTGTGIYEQYF.

The chain links TRBV4-1 to TRBJ1-1; TCRdb's assignment of TRBD1 cannot be checked, as there is no DNA. This CDR3 is built from 13 residues. The germline V gene has CDR1 MGHRA and CDR2 YSYEKL. Here the CDR3 reads CASSLDRVAEAFF.

The CDR3 loop is CASSETLVTDTQYF. The rearrangement joins TRBV7-9 to TRBJ2-3. This CDR3 comprises 14 residues. Germline V lookup: CDR1 SEHNR, CDR2 FQNEAQ (reference sequence).

This chain joins TRBV7-8 and TRBJ2-1; the TCRdb call, TRBD2, lacks DNA for checking. The CDR3 runs to 14 residues. Germline V gene data show CDR1 as SGHVS and CDR2 as FQNEAQ. The CDR3: CASSTTSGYNEQFF.

The rearrangement links TRBV7-9 to TRBJ2-1; TCRdb's assignment of TRBD2 cannot be checked, as there is no DNA. Germline V gene sequence: CDR1 SEHNR, CDR2 FQNEAQ (reference sequence). This CDR3 has 17 amino acids. CDR3 sequence: CASSSIIAGTIYNEQFF.

This rearrangement joins TRBV12-3 or TRBV12-4 to TRBJ1-1; there is no DNA to check the TCRdb D call of TRBD1. The CDR3 contains 20 residues. Here the CDR3 reads CASSFYDSGGYSFMNTEAFF.

V and J are TRBV10-3 and TRBJ1-1. This CDR3 is built from 13 residues. The germline CDR1 and CDR2 sequences are ENHRY and SYGVKD. The CDR3: CAISESYPTEAFF.

J is TRBJ1-1 and V is TRBV11-2; lacking DNA, the TRBD1 call made by TCRdb goes unchecked. Germline CDR1 reads SGHAT; CDR2 reads FQNNGV. The CDR3 has 13 residues. The CDR3: CASSFGGTIEAFF.

The V call is TRBV7-2, the J call TRBJ1-1; TCRdb designates TRBD1, a call that cannot be tested without DNA. Per germline, CDR1 SGHTA and CDR2 FQGNSA. The CDR3 is 17 amino acids. Here the CDR3 reads CASSPLGGRDRGTEAFF.

The rearrangement uses TRBV28 and TRBJ2-2; TCRdb's D gene call, TRBD1, goes unchecked for lack of DNA. This CDR3 has 15 amino acids. Germline assignment: CDR1 MDHEN and CDR2 SYDVKM. The CDR3 reads CASSLRGQYTGELFF.

The chain joins TRBV5-1 to TRBJ1-5; TCRdb reports TRBD1, a call that lacks DNA to check it against. CDR1 SGHRS and CDR2 YFSETQ come from the germline V gene. CDR3 length: 14 amino acids. CDR3 sequence reads: CASSATGPEQPQHF.

The rearrangement uses TRBV5-1 and TRBJ2-2; the TCRdb D gene call, TRBD2, has no DNA to confirm it. Per the germline V gene, CDR1 is SGHRS and CDR2 is YFSETQ. The CDR3 runs to 16 residues. This chain's CDR3 is CASSLAGTSGSGELFF.

This chain connects TRBV7-9 to TRBJ1-2. CDR3 size: 16 residues. Germline CDR1 is SEHNR and CDR2 is FQNEAQ (reference sequence). CDR3 sequence: CASSSLLTLPTYGYTF.

This chain uses TRBV6-1 with TRBJ1-4. CDR1 MNHNS and CDR2 SASEGT come from the germline V gene. The CDR3 extends over 14 amino acids. CDR3 residues: CASSEAGRHQGLFF.

The rearrangement joins TRBV27 to TRBJ2-1; checking the TCRdb D call of TRBD2 is not possible without DNA. Germline values: CDR1 MNHEY, CDR2 SMNVEV (reference sequence). The CDR3 runs to 16 residues. CDR3 sequence reads: CASGLAGGPSYNEQFF.

The chain recombines TRBV4-1 with TRBJ2-1; TCRdb outputs TRBD1, but without DNA this stays unchecked. The length of the CDR3 is 15 residues. Germline loops: CDR1 MGHRA, CDR2 YSYEKL. This CDR3 reads CASSPQGSSYNEQFF.

The CDR3 is CASSLEGQRTGELFF. The chain recombines TRBV5-1 with TRBJ2-2. This CDR3 spans 15 amino acids. CDR1 and CDR2 from the germline V gene are SGHRS and YFSETQ.

V is TRBV5-6 and J is TRBJ1-2; the TCRdb call, TRBD1, lacks DNA for checking. This CDR3 spans 16 amino acids. CDR1 is SGHDT and CDR2 is YYEEEE in the germline V gene. The CDR3 here is CASSLKSGVFLYGYTF.

CDR3 residues: CSAEGYGGTYEQYF. The chain combines TRBV29-1 with TRBJ2-7; no DNA is available, so the TRBD2 call from TCRdb remains unchecked. Germline V gives CDR1 SQVTM, CDR2 ANQGSEA. CDR3 length: 14 amino acids.

CDR3 residues: CASGQGTYEQYF. The chain is built from TRBV12-3 or TRBV12-4 and TRBJ2-7; TCRdb returns TRBD1, unconfirmable since there is no DNA. This CDR3 has 12 residues.

J is TRBJ2-1 and V is TRBV4-1; TCRdb's assignment of TRBD2 cannot be checked, as there is no DNA. The CDR3 contains 14 residues. The germline gives CDR1 MGHRA, CDR2 YSYEKL. CDR3 sequence reads: CASSQVGQGPEQFF.